Listed below are T cell receptor beta chains from one sample, sequenced in a study of graft-versus-host responses after intestinal transplantation. Profiled with immunoSEQ multiplex PCR; TCRdb holds only in-frame clones, not every one. This table holds 8,000 to 11,000 clones, 36% found once. The starting material was alloreactive CD8+ T cells from a mixed lymphocyte reaction culture, obtained before intestinal transplant. Source of these receptors: a human patient who received an intestinal transplant. Each CDR3 is given with its conserved first and last residue. A D gene is named only where the DNA matches it firmly. Only part of the rows carry a size: once, few, many, or a class if the clone is expanded.

clone size: -; V gene: TRBV7-3; J gene: TRBJ2-3; D gene: -; CDR3 DNA: TGTGCCAGCAGCCCATATCCAACTAGCCGGCAGTATTTT; CDR3 protein: CASSPYPTSRQYF
clone size: -; V gene: TRBV7-9; J gene: TRBJ2-1; D gene: TRBD2; CDR3 DNA: TGTGCCAGCAGCTTAGAGGGTGGCGGGAGGGCAAATGAGCAGTTCTTC; CDR3 protein: CASSLEGGGRANEQFF
clone size: once; V gene: TRBV28; J gene: TRBJ1-2; D gene: -; CDR3 DNA: TGTGCCAGCAGTTTATCGCGGTCCTATGGCTACACCTTC; CDR3 protein: CASSLSRSYGYTF
clone size: -; V gene: TRBV5-4; J gene: TRBJ2-2; D gene: -; CDR3 DNA: TGTGCCAGCAGCTTGGTTAGAGGGGAGCTGTTTTTT; CDR3 protein: CASSLVRGELFF
clone size: once; V gene: TRBV29-1; J gene: TRBJ2-1; D gene: TRBD2; CDR3 DNA: TGCAGCGTTGATGACGGGACTAGCGGCTACAATGAGCAGTTCTTC; CDR3 protein: CSVDDGTSGYNEQFF
clone size: -; V gene: TRBV6-5; J gene: TRBJ2-3; D gene: -; CDR3 DNA: TGTGCCAGCAGTTACTCGATGCGTAAGACGCAGTATTTT; CDR3 protein: CASSYSMRKTQYF
clone size: few; V gene: TRBV11-2; J gene: TRBJ2-7; D gene: TRBD1; CDR3 DNA: TGTGCCAGCAGCTTTACAGGGGATTACGAGCAGTACTTC; CDR3 protein: CASSFTGDYEQYF
clone size: -; V gene: TRBV4-2; J gene: TRBJ2-1; D gene: TRBD2; CDR3 DNA: TGTGCCAGCAGCCAAGGTCAGCGGGAGTTTAAGTATGAGCAGTTCTTC; CDR3 protein: CASSQGQREFKYEQFF
clone size: -; V gene: TRBV5-1; J gene: TRBJ2-3; D gene: -; CDR3 DNA: TGCGCCAGCAGCTTCGGGGGGCCGCCAGATACGCAGTATTTT; CDR3 protein: CASSFGGPPDTQYF
clone size: -; V gene: TRBV19; J gene: TRBJ1-6; D gene: -; CDR3 DNA: TGTGCCAGTAGTATCGCATCCCCGGTGAGCTCCTATAATTCACCCCTCCACTTT; CDR3 protein: CASSIASPVSSYNSPLHF
clone size: -; V gene: TRBV25-1; J gene: TRBJ2-1; D gene: -; CDR3 DNA: TGTGCCAGCAGTCCTCCTTGGGCAGGGGTCAATGAGCAGTTCTTC; CDR3 protein: CASSPPWAGVNEQFF
clone size: -; V gene: TRBV18; J gene: TRBJ1-5; D gene: TRBD1; CDR3 DNA: TGTGCCAGCTCACCGGGGACAGGCAGCAGGTTCAATCAGCCCCAGCATTTT; CDR3 protein: CASSPGTGSRFNQPQHF
clone size: few; V gene: TRBV5-1; J gene: TRBJ2-7; D gene: -; CDR3 DNA: TGCGCCAGCAGCTTGAGAGGTTTCGAGCAGTACTTC; CDR3 protein: CASSLRGFEQYF
clone size: -; V gene: TRBV2; J gene: TRBJ2-4; D gene: -; CDR3 DNA: TGTGCCAGCAGTGAAGTCCCGGGGGCCAAAAACATTCAGTACTTC; CDR3 protein: CASSEVPGAKNIQYF
clone size: -; V gene: TRBV9; J gene: TRBJ2-1; D gene: -; CDR3 DNA: TGTGCCAGCAGCCCCCAGGGGGGCCGGAATGAGCAGTTCTTC; CDR3 protein: CASSPQGGRNEQFF
clone size: few; V gene: TRBV27; J gene: TRBJ2-4; D gene: -; CDR3 DNA: TGTGCCAGCAGTCTCTCGGTCCGAAACATTCAGTACTTC; CDR3 protein: CASSLSVRNIQYF
clone size: few; V gene: TRBV13; J gene: TRBJ2-5; D gene: -; CDR3 DNA: TGTGCCAGCATGGTACACAGTCAAGAGACCCAGTACTTC; CDR3 protein: CASMVHSQETQYF
clone size: -; V gene: TRBV9; J gene: TRBJ1-1; D gene: TRBD1; CDR3 DNA: TGTGCCAGCAGCGTAGACGGACAGGGTGAAGTGGACTTT; CDR3 protein: CASSVDGQGEVDF
clone size: once; V gene: TRBV10-3; J gene: TRBJ2-2; D gene: -; CDR3 DNA: TGTGCCATCAGTGACCCGTGGGGAGACAGGCCCACCGGGGAGCTGTTTTTT; CDR3 protein: CAISDPWGDRPTGELFF
clone size: -; V gene: TRBV27; J gene: TRBJ2-3; D gene: TRBD2; CDR3 DNA: TGTGCCAGCAGTTTATCGGGGGGGAGGAGTTCCACAGATACGCAGTATTTT; CDR3 protein: CASSLSGGRSSTDTQYF
clone size: few; V gene: TRBV7-6; J gene: TRBJ2-1; D gene: TRBD2; CDR3 DNA: TGTGCCAGCAGCCCCGAAGCGGGGCCGGGGGAGCAGTTCTTC; CDR3 protein: CASSPEAGPGEQFF
clone size: few; V gene: TRBV5-5; J gene: TRBJ2-7; D gene: -; CDR3 DNA: TGTGCCAGCAGCTTGGGAGAGGTGTACTCCTACGAGCAGTACTTC; CDR3 protein: CASSLGEVYSYEQYF
clone size: medium-sized; V gene: TRBV6-5; J gene: TRBJ1-2; D gene: -; CDR3 DNA: TGTGCCAGCAGTTTCAGGGATACGGATGGCTACACCTTC; CDR3 protein: CASSFRDTDGYTF
clone size: -; V gene: TRBV19; J gene: TRBJ2-1; D gene: -; CDR3 DNA: TGTGCCAGTAGCCTTTGGACAGCGAGCTCCTACAATGAGCAGTTCTTC; CDR3 protein: CASSLWTASSYNEQFF
clone size: -; V gene: TRBV21-1; J gene: TRBJ1-3; D gene: -; CDR3 DNA: TGTGCCAGCAGCAAAGCCGTAACAGGGCCCTCCTGTAACACCATATATTTT; CDR3 protein: CASSKAVTGPSCNTIYF
clone size: -; V gene: TRBV7-2; J gene: TRBJ1-2; D gene: TRBD1; CDR3 DNA: TGTGCCCGAGGGACAGGGGGGGCCTATGGCTACACCTTC; CDR3 protein: CARGTGGAYGYTF
clone size: -; V gene: TRBV28; J gene: TRBJ1-5; D gene: TRBD1; CDR3 DNA: TGTGCCAGCAGTCCATCGACAGGGACTAGCAATCAGCCCCAGCATTTT; CDR3 protein: CASSPSTGTSNQPQHF
clone size: few; V gene: TRBV5-6; J gene: TRBJ1-4; D gene: -; CDR3 DNA: TGTGCCAGCAGCTTCCTAGCGGGAAAACTGTTTTTT; CDR3 protein: CASSFLAGKLFF
clone size: few; V gene: TRBV28; J gene: TRBJ1-5; D gene: -; CDR3 DNA: TGTGCCAGCAGGGCGGGTTCAGAGCCCCAGCATTTT; CDR3 protein: CASRAGSEPQHF
clone size: -; V gene: TRBV28; J gene: TRBJ2-3; D gene: -; CDR3 DNA: TGTGCCAGCAGTTTACCCGGGAAGTTAGCGCTATACACAGATACGCAGTATTTT; CDR3 protein: CASSLPGKLALYTDTQYF
clone size: -; V gene: TRBV19; J gene: TRBJ2-3; D gene: -; CDR3 DNA: TGTGCCAGTAGTATAAGCCTCTGGACAGCTTGCACAGATACGCAGTATTTT; CDR3 protein: CASSISLWTACTDTQYF
clone size: few; V gene: TRBV6-5; J gene: TRBJ1-2; D gene: -; CDR3 DNA: TGTGCCAGCAGTTACGAGGTCTCAGCCCTTTCTGGCTACACCTTC; CDR3 protein: CASSYEVSALSGYTF
clone size: -; V gene: TRBV19; J gene: TRBJ2-7; D gene: -; CDR3 DNA: TGTGCCAGTACCTTACAGGGATCCTACGAGCAGTACTTC; CDR3 protein: CASTLQGSYEQYF
clone size: -; V gene: TRBV5-4; J gene: TRBJ2-1; D gene: TRBD2; CDR3 DNA: TGTGCCAGCGCCCAGGGACTAGTCAATGAGCAGTTCTTC; CDR3 protein: CASAQGLVNEQFF
clone size: once; V gene: TRBV6-5; J gene: TRBJ1-1; D gene: -; CDR3 DNA: TGTGCCAGCAGTCGTAATATGAACACTGAAGCTTTCTTT; CDR3 protein: CASSRNMNTEAFF
clone size: -; V gene: TRBV13; J gene: TRBJ2-3; D gene: TRBD1; CDR3 DNA: TGTGCCAGCAGCCTCGACAGGGTGGTGCCAGATACGCAGTATTTT; CDR3 protein: CASSLDRVVPDTQYF